This T cell receptor (beta chain) was sequenced during a study of MAIT cells during Salmonella Paratyphi A infection (TCRdb year 2017). Libraries came from 5' RACE. TCRbeta was amplified in two PCR rounds using Phusion High-Fidelity polymerase, and the primers carried sample-specific barcodes. Template-switch cDNA synthesis with SMARTScribe reverse transcriptase and a TRBC-specific primer was used to generate TCRbeta libraries. After barcoding, samples were pooled and then prepared using the NEBNext Ultra DNA Library Prep Kit for Illumina. Sequencing of the libraries took place on an Illumina MiSeq using the MiSeq reagent kit v2, 300 cycles. On the study's bioinformatics: Jemultiplexer was used to demultiplex reads by barcode, and MiTCR with default parameters handled the alignment. Non-functional sequences were removed with VDJtools, and each clonotype was defined by its amino acid sequence, with frequencies calculated from the assigned sequence reads. The clonal space homeostasis analysis grouped clonotypes by frequency into over-represented (0.05-1), large, medium and small bins. TCRdb took the public reads, trimmed them with fastp at Q25, ran MiXCR for clone calling and kept in-frame beta chains. Identical CDR3 protein sequences are pooled into one entry, listed with their most common genes and DNA. TCRdb's processing, not the authors', yielded these V and J calls. The sample contains around 600 distinct CDR3 sequences, roughly 37% of them found a single time. Roughly 54% of the sample goes to the ten largest clones.

The investigation overall reported the following: The availability of volunteer samples limited the sample sizes, but these sizes were considered adequate to detect differences between groups. MAIT TRBV usage was found to be oligoclonal, with TRBV20 and TRBV6 favoured, and appeared to be unchanged by infection. Diagnosed volunteers showed more expansion or contraction among top five MAIT clonotypes than healthy controls (approximately 0.53 versus 0.13), suggesting infection-driven repertoire reshaping.

The CDR3 starts with the cysteine, ends with the phenylalanine, and has 19 residues. The DNA shown is the 57-base CDR3, in frame from base 1. Trimming leaves V shorter by 0 bases and J shorter by 5 bases, with the junction holding 18 bases beyond the gene matches. Based on the germline V gene, the CDR1 and CDR2 sequences are MNHEY and SVGAGI. The sample's time point label is to be understood as: healthy control second sampling, 21 days after first. MAIT cells, defined as Valpha7.2+ CD161+ T cells, were identified and sorted by flow cytometry. Laboratory volunteers or leukocyte cones from the national blood and transplant service were used as healthy adult controls. Between 5,000 and 10,000 MAIT cells per sample were sorted directly into RNAqueous-Micro lysis buffer for RNA extraction. As a control for MAIT repertoire stability, unchallenged healthy controls were sampled twice, less than 25 days apart. Lymphoprep gradient centrifugation was used to isolate peripheral blood mononuclear cells from blood samples and leukocyte cones. Sorting was done on either a BD FACSAria Fusion or a BD FACSAria III sorter.

This clonotype was recorded many times. Its recognized antigen is unknown. No quality values exist for individual bases; no much larger clone is one base distant. This TCR came from an adult in good health. Sequences were obtained from MAIT cells from blood. The V and J genes are TRBV6-5 and TRBJ2-5, with 7 bases matching TRBD2. The bases read TGTGCCAGCAGTTACTCGTCGGACACTAGCGTCCCCATGCTGGAGACCCAGTACTTC. This yields the protein CASSYSSDTSVPMLETQYF.